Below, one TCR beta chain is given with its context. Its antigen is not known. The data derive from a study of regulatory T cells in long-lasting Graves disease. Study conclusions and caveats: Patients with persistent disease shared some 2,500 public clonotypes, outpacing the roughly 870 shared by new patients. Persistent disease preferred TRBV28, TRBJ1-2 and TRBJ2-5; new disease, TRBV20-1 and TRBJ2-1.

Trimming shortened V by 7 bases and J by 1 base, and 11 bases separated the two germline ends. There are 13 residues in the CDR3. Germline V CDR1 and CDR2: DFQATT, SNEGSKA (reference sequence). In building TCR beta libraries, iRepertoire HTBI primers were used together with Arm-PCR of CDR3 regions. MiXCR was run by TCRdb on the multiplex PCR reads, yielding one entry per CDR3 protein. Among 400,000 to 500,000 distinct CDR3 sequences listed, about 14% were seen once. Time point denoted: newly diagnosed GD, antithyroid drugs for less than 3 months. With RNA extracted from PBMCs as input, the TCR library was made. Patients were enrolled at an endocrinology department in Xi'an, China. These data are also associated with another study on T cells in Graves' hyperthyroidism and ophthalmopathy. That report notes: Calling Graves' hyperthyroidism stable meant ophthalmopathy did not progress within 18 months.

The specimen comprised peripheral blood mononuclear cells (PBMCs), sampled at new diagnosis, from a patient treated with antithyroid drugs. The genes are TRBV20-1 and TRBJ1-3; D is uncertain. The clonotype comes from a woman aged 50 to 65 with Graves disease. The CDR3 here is CSVPLDSGNTIYF. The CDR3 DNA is TGCAGTGTCCCGTTAGATTCTGGAAACACCATATATTTT.